This passage covers 27 T cell receptor beta chains from one sample sequenced in a study of cytomegalovirus exposure and HLA in healthy donors. The PCR was carried out with 60 Vbeta primers and 13 Jbeta primers. The assay was immunoSEQ multiplex PCR, and TCRdb's table has in-frame clones only and misses some. The table lists about 160,000 clones, about 88% of them singletons, with roughly 1.9% in the top ten. The sample consisted of PBMCs. The receptors were sampled from a woman between 18 and 29 years old in good health and CMV-seronegative.

This chain uses TRBV5-1 with TRBJ2-5, with D unclear. Germline assignment: CDR1 SGHRS and CDR2 YFSETQ. The CDR3 sequence is 13 residues long. V lost 4 bases and J lost 2, with 9 bases in between. The CDR3 is CASSLPNQETQYF. CDR3 nucleotides: TGCGCCAGCAGCCTACCCAATCAAGAGACCCAGTACTTC.

This chain links TRBV18 with TRBJ2-5, with 7 bases that match TRBD2. The DNA end is more similar to TRBJ2-7, so the J call may be wrong. Germline V gene data show CDR1 as KGHSH and CDR2 as LQKENI. This CDR3 region has 15 residues. The CDR3 nucleotides are TGTGCCAGCTCACGGGAACTAGCGCGACGTTACGAGCAGTACTTC. Its translation: CASSRELARRYEQYF.

The CDR3 DNA reads as TGCGCCAGCAGCGGGCCGGGACAGGGGCTACTGGCGGCGAAGTCCTACACCTTC. It translates to CASSGPGQGLLAAKSYTF. The chain joins TRBV5-1 to TRBJ1-2; 10 bases fit TRBD1. This CDR3 region has 18 residues. Germline V gene data show CDR1 as SGHRS and CDR2 as YFSETQ. The ends lost 4 bases at V and 10 bases at J; junction bases unmatched: 22.

The V and J genes are TRBV2 and TRBJ1-1; weak D call: TRBD1 (6 bases). There are 15 residues in the CDR3. From germline, CDR1 is SNHLY and CDR2 FYNNEI. The V end lost 5 bases, the J end lost 0 bases, and 13 bases lay between the germline ends. The CDR3 is CASSTTQGLNTEAFF. In DNA, the CDR3 is TGTGCCAGCAGTACCACCCAGGGGTTGAACACTGAAGCTTTCTTT.

The rearrangement joins TRBV20-1 to TRBJ1-1; maybe TRBD1 (5 bases). The V and J ends lost 2 bases and 5 bases respectively, with 6 bases between them. CDR1 DFQATT and CDR2 SNEGSKA come from the germline V gene (reference sequence). The CDR3 loop spans 11 amino acids. CDR3 sequence: CSARTGTEAFF. The CDR3 nucleotides are TGCAGTGCTAGAACAGGAACTGAAGCTTTCTTT.

This chain connects TRBV7-9 to TRBJ1-2; 7 nucleotides match TRBD1. This CDR3 has 16 amino acids. V was clipped by 6 bases and J by 4 bases; unmatched bases: 14. Germline V gene sequence: CDR1 SEHNR, CDR2 FQNEAQ (reference sequence). The CDR3 is CASSQTEQGSVYGYTF. For the CDR3, the DNA is TGTGCCAGCAGTCAAACCGAACAGGGGAGCGTCTATGGCTACACCTTC.

The gene calls are TRBV5-4 and TRBJ2-2, with D perhaps TRBD2 (5 bases). This CDR3 has 13 residues. Between the trimmed V and J ends, which lost 3 bases and 4 bases, there was a span of 7 bases. Germline assignment: CDR1 SGHNT and CDR2 YYREEE (reference sequence). The CDR3 DNA reads TGTGCCAGCAGCTCCGGAGGCACCGGGGAGCTGTTTTTT. This gives the protein CASSSGGTGELFF.

The rearrangement joins TRBV27 to TRBJ1-2, with D perhaps TRBD1 (6 bases). Per the germline V gene, CDR1 is MNHEY and CDR2 is SMNVEV (reference sequence). V was shortened by 0 bases and J by 7 bases, with 21 bases between the two germline ends. This CDR3 comprises 17 residues. CDR3 region: CASSLSSAGVPQGGYTF. The CDR3 DNA sequence: TGTGCCAGCAGTTTATCGTCGGCAGGGGTCCCTCAGGGTGGCTACACCTTC.

V gene TRBV6-5 combines with J gene TRBJ1-5, with 7 bases fitting TRBD1. This CDR3 region has 13 residues. CDR1 and CDR2 from the germline V gene are MNHEY and SVGAGI. The V gene end was trimmed by 5 bases and the J gene end by 7 bases; junction bases not matched to a gene: 5. CDR3 region: CASSTQGQQPQHF. The CDR3 DNA reads TGTGCCAGCAGTACCCAGGGACAGCAGCCCCAGCATTTT.

This chain connects TRBV19 to TRBJ1-2; 9 bases fit TRBD1. The CDR3 has 14 amino acids. With V trimmed by 1 base and J by 4 bases, 1 base remained unmatched. CDR1 is LNHDA and CDR2 is SQIVND in the germline V gene (reference sequence). This chain's CDR3 is CASSIAGQGYGYTF. The CDR3 bases are TGTGCCAGTAGTATAGCGGGACAGGGCTATGGCTACACCTTC.

The V call is TRBV15, the J call TRBJ1-1, with D perhaps matching TRBD1 (5 bases). This CDR3 spans 13 amino acids. CDR1 and CDR2 (germline): LNHNV, YYDKDF (reference sequence). The ends were cut back, 1 base at V and 3 bases at J, with 6 bases in the middle. CDR3 sequence (DNA): TGTGCCACCAGCAGAGGACAGTACACTGAAGCTTTCTTT. It specifies CATSRGQYTEAFF.

CDR3 sequence: CASSLFSGYEQYF. Here the CDR3 DNA reads TGTGCCAGCAGTTTATTTTCGGGCTACGAGCAGTACTTC. The chain couples TRBV28 to TRBJ2-7; D not resolved. Trimming took off 1 base at V and 3 bases at J, with 7 bases between the two ends. This CDR3 has 13 amino acids. Germline CDR1 is MDHEN and CDR2 is SYDVKM.

J is TRBJ2-3 and V is TRBV18, with TRBD2 matching 10 bases. From germline, CDR1 is KGHSH and CDR2 LQKENI. Unmatched junction bases numbered 7, after V lost 5 bases and J lost 2 bases. The CDR3 has 16 amino acids. CDR3: CASSSRLAGDTDTQYF. The CDR3 bases are TGTGCCAGCTCATCTCGTCTAGCGGGGGACACAGATACGCAGTATTTT.

The V gene is TRBV19, the J gene TRBJ2-7, with D possibly being TRBD1 (5 bases). This CDR3 comprises 15 residues. Trimming stripped 5 bases from V and 7 bases from J, with 21 bases between. Germline assignment: CDR1 LNHDA and CDR2 SQIVND (reference sequence). CDR3 DNA: TGTGCCAGTAGTCTCTATCAAGGGGCCGAACGGGAGCAGTACTTC. Translating it yields CASSLYQGAEREQYF.

This rearrangement joins TRBV4-2 to TRBJ1-6; TRBD1 might be the D (6 bases). Germline CDR1 is LGHNA and CDR2 is YNFKEQ. The CDR3 is 17 amino acids. The V gene lost 1 base and the J gene lost 7 bases, with 17 bases spanning the gap. The DNA for the CDR3 is TGTGCCAGCAGCCAAGTCGGCAGGGGCGGACAAAATTCACCCCTCCACTTT. It yields the protein CASSQVGRGGQNSPLHF.

The chain recombines TRBV5-1 with TRBJ2-2; 9 nucleotides match TRBD2. The CDR3 length is 16 residues. The germline V gene encodes CDR1 SGHRS and CDR2 YFSETQ. V dropped 2 bases and J dropped 4; count of bases not matched to a gene: 6. CDR3 loop: CASSFSSGAATGELFF. CDR3 DNA sequence: TGCGCCAGCAGCTTCTCTAGCGGGGCCGCCACCGGGGAGCTGTTTTTT.

The J gene is TRBJ1-1, the V gene TRBV7-9, with D perhaps TRBD1 (6 bases). Germline CDR1 reads SEHNR; CDR2 reads FQNEAQ (reference sequence). V was trimmed by 6 bases and J by 0 bases, leaving 8 bases between them. This CDR3 spans 13 amino acids. The CDR3 protein is CASRRQVNTEAFF. The CDR3 nucleotides are TGTGCCAGCAGAAGACAGGTGAACACTGAAGCTTTCTTT.

As for this clone: The same CDR3 also results from other DNA sequences found in this sample. The chain uses TRBV7-9 and TRBJ2-7, with D maybe TRBD2 (5 bases). Germline V gene lookup returns CDR1 SEHNR and CDR2 FQNEAQ (reference sequence). This CDR3 comprises 14 residues. V was clipped by 5 bases and J by 4 bases, with 15 bases between them. The DNA for the CDR3 is TGTGCCAGCAGCCAAGGCCTAGCCGGGTACGAGCAGTACTTC. Protein product: CASSQGLAGYEQYF.

This chain joins TRBV5-4 and TRBJ2-5; TRBD1 aligns across 10 bases. V gave up 5 bases and J gave up 3 bases; unmatched junction bases: 4. CDR1 and CDR2 from the germline V gene are SGHNT and YYREEE (reference sequence). The CDR3 length is 14 residues. This CDR3 reads CASRKGQGEETQYF. The DNA for the CDR3 is TGTGCCAGCAGGAAAGGACAGGGGGAAGAGACCCAGTACTTC.

The chain combines TRBV27 with TRBJ2-1; 12 bases fit TRBD2. CDR3 length: 15 amino acids. CDR1 and CDR2 (germline): MNHEY, SMNVEV (reference sequence). V was pared by 8 bases and J by 7 bases, with 9 bases of the junction left unmatched. The DNA of the CDR3 is TGTGCCAGCGCCCTTCCTAGCGGGAGGGGTAATGAGCAGTTCTTC. As protein: CASALPSGRGNEQFF.

The rearrangement links TRBV7-2 to TRBJ2-7; 8 nucleotides line up with TRBD1. The trim removed 6 bases at V and 4 bases at J, leaving 11 bases unmatched. This CDR3 is built from 15 residues. Germline CDR1 SGHTA, CDR2 FQGNSA. CDR3 in DNA: TGTGCCAGCAGTCGAACCGGGACAGGCGGTTACGAGCAGTACTTC. It is translated as CASSRTGTGGYEQYF.

V gene TRBV5-6 combines with J gene TRBJ1-6; D is unclear. Trimming left V 0 bases short and J 0 bases short, with 7 bases between. The CDR3 has 16 residues. CDR1 and CDR2 from the germline V gene are SGHDT and YYEEEE. The CDR3 DNA is TGTGCCAGCAGCTTGGGTTGGAGCTCCTATAATTCACCCCTCCACTTT. Translating gives CASSLGWSSYNSPLHF.

This chain connects TRBV5-1 to TRBJ2-2, with 15 bases that match TRBD2. Looked up from germline, CDR1 is SGHRS and CDR2 is YFSETQ. This CDR3 contains 16 residues. V dropped 3 bases and J dropped 3; count of bases not matched to a gene: 0. In nucleotides, the CDR3 is TGCGCCAGCAGCTGGACTAGCGGGGGGGACACCGGGGAGCTGTTTTTT. This gives the protein CASSWTSGGDTGELFF.

This chain joins TRBV18 and TRBJ1-1, with D possibly TRBD1 on 5 matching bases. This CDR3 region has 14 residues. Trimming pared 3 bases from V and 1 base from J, leaving 9 bases between. Germline lookup yields CDR1 KGHSH and CDR2 LQKENI. CDR3 amino acids: CASSPATGNTEAFF. CDR3 in DNA: TGTGCCAGCTCACCTGCTACAGGGAACACTGAAGCTTTCTTT.

This chain joins TRBV6-5 and TRBJ1-6; TRBD1 matches 9 bases. J lost 9 bases, V lost 0 bases, and 6 bases had no gene match. CDR1 is MNHEY, CDR2 SVGAGI, per germline. The CDR3 contains 16 residues. As DNA, the CDR3 is TGTGCCAGCAGTTACTCCGGGACAGGGAGTGGTTCACCCCTCCACTTT. It is translated as CASSYSGTGSGSPLHF.

The CDR3 nucleotides read TGCGCCAGCAGCCAGACTAGCGGTCCCTACGAGCAGTACTTC. It is translated as CASSQTSGPYEQYF. This chain uses TRBV4-1 with TRBJ2-7; 9 bases line up with TRBD2. V gave up 3 bases and J gave up 2 bases; unmatched junction bases: 2. CDR1 and CDR2 (germline): MGHRA, YSYEKL. This CDR3 region has 14 residues.

The chain is built from TRBV5-4 and TRBJ2-2, with D tentatively TRBD2 (5 bases). CDR3 size: 16 residues. V lost 0 bases and J 5 bases, leaving 14 bases between the germline ends. Germline V gives CDR1 SGHNT, CDR2 YYREEE (reference sequence). In DNA form, the CDR3 reads TGTGCCAGCAGCTTGGCTCGCGGAGGTGGAACCGGGGAGCTGTTTTTT. Translating gives CASSLARGGGTGELFF. Together with reference TRBV5-4 and TRBJ2-2, the CDR3 gives the full variable domain: ETGVTQSPTHLIKTRGQQVTLRCSSQSGHNTVSWYQQALGQGPQFIFQYYREEENGRGNFPPRFSGLQFPNYSSELNVNALELDDSALYLCASSLARGGGTGELFFGEGSRLTVL.